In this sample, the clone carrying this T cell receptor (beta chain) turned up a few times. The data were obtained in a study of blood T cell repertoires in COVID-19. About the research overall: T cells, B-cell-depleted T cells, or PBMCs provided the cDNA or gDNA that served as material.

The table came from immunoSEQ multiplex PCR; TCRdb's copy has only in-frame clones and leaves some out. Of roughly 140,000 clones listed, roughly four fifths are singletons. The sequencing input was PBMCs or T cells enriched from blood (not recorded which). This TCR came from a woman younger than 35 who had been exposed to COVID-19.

The CDR3 region is CASSPRKTGTRLHEQFF. CDR3 bases: TGTGCCAGCAGTCCACGGAAAACCGGGACTAGGCTCCATGAGCAGTTCTTC. The genes are TRBV6-6 and TRBJ2-1; 8 bases are a match to TRBD2. V lost 5 bases, J lost 8 bases, and 17 bases stayed unmatched. This CDR3 comprises 17 residues. Germline assignment: CDR1 MNHNY and CDR2 SVGAGI (reference sequence).